What follows describes a single T cell receptor (beta chain). Antigen: not known. Mismatch with germline at one junction end may stem from a read error. The CDR3 contains 12 residues. From germline, CDR1 is ENHRY and CDR2 SYGVKD. Method: immunoSEQ multiplex PCR; TCRdb's copy keeps in-frame clones and lacks some. The sample comprises about 92,000 clones, around 88% of which are singletons, and 10% rests with the top ten. The data are from a study of T cell responses to AZD1222 COVID-19 vaccine. Study conclusions and caveats: Reports indicate that nearly half of spike-specific TCRs are directed at unmutated variant regions. Samples come after the peak T cell response, not at day 14. Only a handful of AZD1222 recipients, roughly six in all, had baseline seropositivity. With two AZD1222 doses given, Spike-specific TCR breadth and depth both rose.

This specimen was peripheral blood, taken on day 0 of MenACWY control vaccination. This chain connects TRBV10-3 to TRBJ1-2; D might be TRBD1 (5 bases). This TCR derives from an adult in good health. CDR3 amino acids: CATSEGNVGYTF. Here the CDR3 DNA reads TGTGCCACCAGTGAGGGGAACGTCGGCTACACCTTC.